The next 14 T cell receptor beta chains were all read from a single sample in a study of early T cells in non-severe SARS-CoV-2 infection. TCRdb re-called the 5' RACE reads with MiXCR, one entry per CDR3 protein. This repertoire shows 40,000 to 50,000 distinct CDR3 sequences, around 7% found once; its top ten account for 4% to 5.5%. The sequenced material came from whole blood. Receptors originate from an adult who was a healthcare worker with PCR-confirmed SARS-CoV-2 infection or an uninfected control (not recorded which).

This clonotype was counted between two and nine times. V and J are TRBV20-1 and TRBJ2-5, with 7 bases fitting TRBD2. The CDR3 runs to 17 residues. Germline CDR1 DFQATT, CDR2 SNEGSKA (reference sequence). Unmatched junction bases numbered 15, after V lost 4 bases and J lost 1 base. The CDR3 is CSATGTGGGGPQETQYF. CDR3 sequence (DNA): TGCAGTGCTACCGGGACGGGGGGTGGCGGCCCCCAAGAGACCCAGTACTTC.

This chain links TRBV20-1 with TRBJ2-3; 9 bases fit TRBD2. Germline V gene lookup returns CDR1 DFQATT and CDR2 SNEGSKA (reference sequence). The junction had 9 bases not matched to a gene; V was cut back by 3 bases and J by 2 bases. CDR3 length: 16 residues. CDR3 sequence reads: CSASSQRGVSTDTQYF. In DNA, the CDR3 is TGCAGTGCTAGCAGCCAGCGGGGGGTCTCCACAGATACGCAGTATTTT.

This clonotype was recorded a few times. The chain has TRBV7-2 and TRBJ1-1; D gene ambiguous. The V end was cut by 2 bases, the J end by 3 bases, with 7 bases between. The CDR3 totals 13 residues. CDR1 SGHTA and CDR2 FQGNSA come from the germline V gene. CDR3 sequence reads: CASSLMRDTEAFF. CDR3 DNA sequence: TGTGCCAGCAGCTTAATGCGAGACACTGAAGCTTTCTTT.

This clonotype was detected a few times. The chain is built from TRBV7-9 and TRBJ1-5; TRBD1 matches 9 bases. The CDR3 covers 14 residues. Germline CDR1 is SEHNR and CDR2 is FQNEAQ (reference sequence). V lost 5 bases and J lost 7; bases outside the gene matches: 6. The chain's CDR3 is CASSQQGAGQPQHF. The CDR3 DNA follows: TGTGCCAGCAGCCAACAGGGGGCCGGGCAGCCCCAGCATTTT.

This clonotype was counted many times. The chain employs TRBV6-6 and TRBJ2-2, with D uncertain. The V gene lost 6 bases and the J gene lost 0 bases, with 5 bases spanning the gap. Germline CDR1 and CDR2: MNHNY and SVGAGI (reference sequence). The length of the CDR3 is 13 residues. The CDR3 here is CASRGSNTGELFF. The DNA for the CDR3 is TGTGCCAGCAGGGGGTCGAACACCGGGGAGCTGTTTTTT.

In its sample, this clonotype was seen a few times. The chain has TRBV7-2 and TRBJ1-2; 9 nucleotides agree with TRBD1. The V and J ends lost 5 bases and 2 bases, in that order; junction bases with no gene match: 3. The CDR3 contains 14 residues. Germline V gene data show CDR1 as SGHTA and CDR2 as FQGNSA. As DNA, the CDR3 is TGTGCCAGCAGCCTACAGGGGGCCAACTATGGCTACACCTTC. It codes for CASSLQGANYGYTF.

The sample holds many counts of this clonotype. This chain connects TRBV7-2 to TRBJ2-3; D ambiguous. CDR3 length: 15 amino acids. Trimming stripped 2 bases from V and 6 bases from J, with 15 bases between. Germline CDR1 and CDR2: SGHTA and FQGNSA. The CDR3 nucleotides are TGTGCCAGCAGCTTAAATGCCATACATCCTGATACGCAGTATTTT. The encoded protein is CASSLNAIHPDTQYF.

There are many counts of this clonotype. This sequence joins TRBV6-2 or TRBV6-3 and TRBJ2-1; D not resolved. The germline V gene has CDR1 MNHEY and CDR2 SVGEGT. The CDR3 sequence is 18 residues long. Trimming stripped 0 bases from V and 3 bases from J, with 18 bases between. DNA for the CDR3: TGTGCCAGCAGTTACTCGAGAACCCCCTCCCTTGTCTACAATGAGCAGTTCTTC. Amino acid sequence: CASSYSRTPSLVYNEQFF.

This clonotype was detected only a few times. V gene TRBV7-3 combines with J gene TRBJ2-5; 9 bases are a match to TRBD2. The CDR3 covers 14 residues. V shed 5 bases and J 4 bases; nucleotides not matched to a gene: 5. CDR1 and CDR2 from the germline V gene are SGHTA and FQGTGA. The CDR3 reads CASSPGLAGETQYF. DNA of the CDR3: TGTGCCAGCAGCCCGGGACTAGCCGGAGAGACCCAGTACTTC.

Many counts were recorded for this clonotype. J is TRBJ2-3 and V is TRBV7-6; TRBD2 agrees at 8 bases. In germline, CDR1 is SGHVS, CDR2 FNYEAQ. This CDR3 has 16 residues. The V and J ends lost 1 base and 0 bases, in that order; junction bases with no gene match: 3. CDR3 sequence reads: CASSLVAGGSTDTQYF. CDR3 DNA sequence: TGTGCCAGCAGCTTAGTGGCGGGGGGAAGCACAGATACGCAGTATTTT.

This chain uses TRBV5-4 with TRBJ2-3; 8 positions agree with TRBD2. Germline V lookup: CDR1 SGHNT, CDR2 YYREEE (reference sequence). CDR3 length: 18 residues. V trimming: 0 bases; J trimming: 2 bases; junction bases outside the gene matches: 11. The CDR3 reads CASSLATAGGVPTDTQYF. The CDR3 nucleotides read TGTGCCAGCAGCTTGGCCACGGCGGGGGGAGTCCCCACAGATACGCAGTATTTT.

This clonotype was seen at least ten times. This chain connects TRBV11-2 to TRBJ2-3; D is unresolved. Germline assignment: CDR1 SGHAT and CDR2 FQNNGV. Trimming cost V 0 bases and J 3 bases, with 7 bases left between them. CDR3 length: 14 amino acids. The CDR3 is CASSLESPTDTQYF. The CDR3 bases are TGTGCCAGCAGCTTAGAGTCACCAACAGATACGCAGTATTTT.

This clonotype was detected ten times or more. The chain is built from TRBV13 and TRBJ1-3; tentative D call: TRBD1 (5 bases). The CDR3 contains 14 residues. With 7 bases removed from V and 4 bases from J, the gap between germline ends came to 14 bases. CDR1 and CDR2 (germline): PRHDT, FYEKMQ (reference sequence). Here the CDR3 reads CASTRETGGNTIYF. CDR3 nucleotides: TGTGCCAGCACCAGGGAAACTGGCGGAAACACCATATATTTT.

This clonotype was recorded a few times. The chain uses TRBV5-1 and TRBJ1-1, with 7 bases that match TRBD1. CDR1 and CDR2 (germline): SGHRS, YFSETQ. This CDR3 comprises 12 residues. J lost 11 bases, V lost 0 bases, and 4 bases had no gene match. The CDR3 here is CASSLGQGRAFF. The CDR3 nucleotides are TGCGCCAGCAGCTTGGGACAGGGCCGGGCTTTCTTT.